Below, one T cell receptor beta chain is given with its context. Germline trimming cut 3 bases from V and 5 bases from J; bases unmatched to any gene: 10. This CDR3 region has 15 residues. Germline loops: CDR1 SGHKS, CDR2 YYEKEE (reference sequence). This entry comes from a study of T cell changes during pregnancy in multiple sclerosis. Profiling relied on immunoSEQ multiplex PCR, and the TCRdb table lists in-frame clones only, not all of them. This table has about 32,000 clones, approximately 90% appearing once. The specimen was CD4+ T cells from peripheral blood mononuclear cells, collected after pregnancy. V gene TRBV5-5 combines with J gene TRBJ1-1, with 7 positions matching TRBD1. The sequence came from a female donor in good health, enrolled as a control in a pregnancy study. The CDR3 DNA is TGTGCCAGCAGCTCGAGTAGACAGGGTCGAACTGAAGCTTTCTTT. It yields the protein CASSSSRQGRTEAFF.